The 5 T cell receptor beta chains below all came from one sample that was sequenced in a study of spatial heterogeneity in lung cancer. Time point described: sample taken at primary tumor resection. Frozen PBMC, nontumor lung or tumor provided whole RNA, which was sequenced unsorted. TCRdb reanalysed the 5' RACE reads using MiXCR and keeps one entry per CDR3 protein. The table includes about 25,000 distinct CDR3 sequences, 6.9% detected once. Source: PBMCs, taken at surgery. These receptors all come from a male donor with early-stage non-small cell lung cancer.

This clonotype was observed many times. The CDR3: CASSLMTGGPNEKLFF. CDR3 in DNA: TGTGCCAGCAGCTTGATGACAGGGGGCCCTAATGAAAAACTGTTTTTT. The J gene is TRBJ1-4, the V gene TRBV11-2, with 10 bases lining up with TRBD1. CDR1 and CDR2 (germline): SGHAT, FQNNGV. Losses at the gene ends were 3 bases for V and 3 bases for J; bases not matched to a gene: 4. The CDR3 runs to 16 residues. The whole variable domain, remainder taken from reference TRBV11-2 and TRBJ1-4, is EAGVAQSPRYKIIEKRQSVAFWCNPISGHATLYWYQQILGQGPKLLIQFQNNGVVDDSQLPKDRFSAERLKGVDSTLKIQPAKLEDSAVYLCASSLMTGGPNEKLFFGSGTQLSVL.

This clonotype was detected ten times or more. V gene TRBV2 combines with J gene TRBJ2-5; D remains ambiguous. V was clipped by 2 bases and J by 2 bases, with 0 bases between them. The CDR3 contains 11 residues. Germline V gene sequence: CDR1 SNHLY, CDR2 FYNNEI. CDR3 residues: CASSEQETQYF. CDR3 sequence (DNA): TGTGCCAGCAGTGAACAAGAGACCCAGTACTTC.

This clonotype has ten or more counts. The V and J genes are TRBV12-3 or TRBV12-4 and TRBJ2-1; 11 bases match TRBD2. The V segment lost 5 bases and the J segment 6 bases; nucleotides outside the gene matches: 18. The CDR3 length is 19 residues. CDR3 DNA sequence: TGTGCCAGCAGTCCCTTCTCTAGCGGGAGGTTAAGGGCTTCCAATGAGCAGTTCTTC. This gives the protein CASSPFSSGRLRASNEQFF.

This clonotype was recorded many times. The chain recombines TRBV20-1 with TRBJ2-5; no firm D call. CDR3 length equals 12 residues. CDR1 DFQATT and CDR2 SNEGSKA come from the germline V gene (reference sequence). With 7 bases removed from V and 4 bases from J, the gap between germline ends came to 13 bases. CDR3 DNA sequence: TGCAGTGGGCGGCACCCCCCAGAGACCCAGTACTTC. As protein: CSGRHPPETQYF.

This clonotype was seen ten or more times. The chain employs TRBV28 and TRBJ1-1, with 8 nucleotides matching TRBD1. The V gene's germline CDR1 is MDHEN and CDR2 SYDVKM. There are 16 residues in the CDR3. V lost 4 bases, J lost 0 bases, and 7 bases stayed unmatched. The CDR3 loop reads CASSYGQGLMNTEAFF. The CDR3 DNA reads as TGTGCCAGCAGTTATGGACAGGGTCTCATGAACACTGAAGCTTTCTTT.